The clone carrying this TCR beta chain has ten or more counts. These data are taken from a study of T cells after yellow fever vaccination. Germline assignment: CDR1 MNHEY and CDR2 SMNVEV (reference sequence). Trimming shortened V by 7 bases and J by 7 bases, and 23 bases separated the two germline ends. The CDR3 runs to 16 residues. TCRdb independently ran MiXCR on the 5' RACE reads; one entry per CDR3 protein. This table has 250,000 or so distinct CDR3 sequences, 3.6% appearing once. The clonotype was recovered from a man aged 18 to 35 who received the YFV17D yellow fever vaccine. The source was PBMCs, collected 15 days after the yellow fever booster vaccination. The V call is TRBV27, the J call TRBJ2-1, with D maybe TRBD2 (7 bases). In nucleotides, the CDR3 is TGTGCCAGCACCCAAGCGTGGGGGACTACAGGGAATGAGCAGTTCTTC. It yields the protein CASTQAWGTTGNEQFF.